The 13 T cell receptor beta chains given below trace back to one sample, sequenced in a study of cytomegalovirus exposure and HLA in healthy donors. PCR amplification relied on 60 Vbeta primers (plus 13 Jbeta primers). Profiling relied on immunoSEQ multiplex PCR, and the TCRdb table lists in-frame clones only, not all of them. The sample comprises about 120,000 clones, about four fifths of which are singletons, and roughly 2.2% rests with the top ten. Sequencing used PBMCs. The source of these receptors is a woman aged 35 to 49 in good health and CMV-seronegative.

The chain carries TRBV7-2 and TRBJ1-5; D is unclear. The CDR3 consists of 15 residues. Trimming cost V 0 bases and J 6 bases, with 12 bases left between them. Germline loops: CDR1 SGHTA, CDR2 FQGNSA. This chain's CDR3 is CASSLATEPGQPQHF. The CDR3 DNA sequence: TGTGCCAGCAGCTTAGCGACCGAACCGGGTCAGCCCCAGCATTTT.

This chain links TRBV13 with TRBJ2-5; D may be TRBD2 (6 bases). Germline V gives CDR1 PRHDT, CDR2 FYEKMQ (reference sequence). The CDR3 is 17 residues long. Trimming cost V 5 bases and J 3 bases, with 22 bases left between them. The CDR3 DNA is TGTGCCAGCAGCCTACAACTAGGACGGGAGAAGAAAGAGACCCAGTACTTC. It encodes CASSLQLGREKKETQYF.

For this clone: Here the CDR3 omits its conserved ending phenylalanine or tryptophan, so a read error is the likely source. The chain combines TRBV29-1 with TRBJ1-5; D not certain. The germline gives CDR1 SQVTM, CDR2 ANQGSEA. Trimming stripped 6 bases from V and 3 bases from J, with 12 bases between. The CDR3 has 13 residues. CDR3 nucleotides: TGCAGCGTCGGAGGAAGTCACAATCAGCCCCAGCATCTT. This sequence encodes CSVGGSHNQPQHL.

V is TRBV9 and J is TRBJ2-2, with TRBD1 matching 7 bases. Germline V lookup: CDR1 SGDLS, CDR2 YYNGEE. J lost 1 base, V lost 3 bases, and 0 bases had no gene match. The CDR3 runs 14 residues. CDR3 nucleotide sequence: TGTGCCAGCAGCGGGACAGGGAACACCGGGGAGCTGTTTTTT. This sequence encodes CASSGTGNTGELFF. The variable domain in full, completed from reference TRBV9 and TRBJ2-2, reads DSGVTQTPKHLITATGQRVTLRCSPRSGDLSVYWYQQSLDQGLQFLIQYYNGEERAKGNILERFSAQQFPDLHSELNLSSLELGDSALYFCASSGTGNTGELFFGEGSRLTVL.

The chain employs TRBV7-3 and TRBJ1-1; possible D gene TRBD1, 5 bases. The CDR3 totals 13 residues. V was pared by 9 bases and J by 1 base, with 12 bases between. Germline V gene data show CDR1 as SGHTA and CDR2 as FQGTGA. CDR3 bases: TGTGCCAGTTCCCGGGGGGGGAACACTGAAGCTTTCTTT. It specifies CASSRGGNTEAFF.

This clone was seen a handful of times. V gene TRBV27 combines with J gene TRBJ1-1; 7 bases align to TRBD1. This CDR3 spans 14 amino acids. Looked up from germline, CDR1 is MNHEY and CDR2 is SMNVEV (reference sequence). V lost 9 bases to trimming and J lost 6 bases; unmatched junction nucleotides: 13. The CDR3 sequence is CARRSDRETAEAFF. The CDR3 coding sequence is TGTGCCAGGAGATCCGACAGGGAAACGGCTGAAGCTTTCTTT.

J is TRBJ2-1 and V is TRBV9, with D unresolved. This CDR3 has 13 residues. Germline V gene data show CDR1 as SGDLS and CDR2 as YYNGEE. V lost 0 bases and J lost 8, with 9 bases in between. CDR3 bases: TGTGCCAGCAGCGTAGTAGTATATGATGAGCAGTTCTTC. Its translation is CASSVVVYDEQFF.

V and J are TRBV7-2 and TRBJ2-7, with 8 bases fitting TRBD2. V gave up 7 bases and J gave up 3 bases; unmatched junction bases: 14. Germline V gene lookup returns CDR1 SGHTA and CDR2 FQGNSA. This CDR3 has 16 residues. The CDR3, as DNA: TGTGCCAGCATCGGGTGGCTAGCGGGTGCCGGCTACGAGCAGTACTTC. Amino acids: CASIGWLAGAGYEQYF. Supplemented by reference TRBV7-2 and TRBJ2-7, the full variable domain reads GAGVSQSPSNKVTEKGKDVELRCDPISGHTALYWYRQSLGQGLEFLIYFQGNSAPDKSGLPSDRFSAERTGGSVSTLTIQRTQQEDSAVYLCASIGWLAGAGYEQYFGPGTRLTVT.

The chain couples TRBV6-1 to TRBJ1-2; 12 bases line up with TRBD1. Germline trimming cut 3 bases from V and 7 bases from J; bases unmatched to any gene: 9. The CDR3 runs 16 residues. Germline V gene lookup returns CDR1 MNHNS and CDR2 SASEGT. DNA of the CDR3: TGTGCCAGCAGTGACTTCTCCGGGACAGGGGGCTTTGGCTACACCTTC. This translates into CASSDFSGTGGFGYTF.

V is TRBV19 and J is TRBJ1-1, with a tentative D call TRBD1 (5 bases). The germline CDR1 and CDR2 sequences are LNHDA and SQIVND (reference sequence). Deletions cut 4 bases from V and 1 base from J, with 13 bases between. This CDR3 has 15 residues. In nucleotides, the CDR3 is TGTGCCAGTAGTACAACGGGACTCTCGAACACTGAAGCTTTCTTT. Residues: CASSTTGLSNTEAFF.

This chain links TRBV11-2 with TRBJ2-1; maybe TRBD2 (7 bases). CDR3 size: 16 residues. The V end was cut by 5 bases, the J end by 9 bases, with 23 bases between. Germline V gene sequence: CDR1 SGHAT, CDR2 FQNNGV. CDR3 residues: CASSQRPPSRGGEQFF. The CDR3, as DNA: TGTGCCAGCAGCCAAAGGCCCCCATCTAGGGGGGGTGAGCAGTTCTTC.

The chain carries TRBV5-1 and TRBJ2-7, with D tentatively TRBD2 (5 bases). V was shortened by 5 bases and J by 2 bases, with 11 bases between the two germline ends. The CDR3 sequence is 13 residues long. Germline assignment: CDR1 SGHRS and CDR2 YFSETQ. Here the CDR3 reads CASRGVGTYEQYF. In DNA, the CDR3 is TGCGCCAGCAGGGGAGTAGGGACCTACGAGCAGTACTTC.

This rearrangement joins TRBV7-3 to TRBJ2-3; D gene uncertain. Trimming stripped 4 bases from V and 2 bases from J, with 4 bases between. Per the germline V gene, CDR1 is SGHTA and CDR2 is FQGTGA. The CDR3 covers 12 residues. CDR3 DNA: TGTGCCAGCAGCTCCCTCACAGATACGCAGTATTTT. Its protein is CASSSLTDTQYF.